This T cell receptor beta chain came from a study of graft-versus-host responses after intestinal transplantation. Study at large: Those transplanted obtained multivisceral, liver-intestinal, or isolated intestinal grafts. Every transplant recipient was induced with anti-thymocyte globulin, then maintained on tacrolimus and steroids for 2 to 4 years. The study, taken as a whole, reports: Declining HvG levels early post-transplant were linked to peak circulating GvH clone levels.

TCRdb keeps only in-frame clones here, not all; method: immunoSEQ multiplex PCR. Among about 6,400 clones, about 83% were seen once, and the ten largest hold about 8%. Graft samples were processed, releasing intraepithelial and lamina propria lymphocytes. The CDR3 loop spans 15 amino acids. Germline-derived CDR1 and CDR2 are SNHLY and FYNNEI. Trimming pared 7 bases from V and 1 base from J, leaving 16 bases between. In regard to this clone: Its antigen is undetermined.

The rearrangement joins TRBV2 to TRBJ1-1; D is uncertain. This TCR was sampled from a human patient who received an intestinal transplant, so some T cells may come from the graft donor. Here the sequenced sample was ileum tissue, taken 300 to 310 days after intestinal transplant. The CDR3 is CASKETGSENTEAFF. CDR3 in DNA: TGTGCCAGCAAGGAAACCGGGTCTGAGAACACTGAAGCTTTCTTT. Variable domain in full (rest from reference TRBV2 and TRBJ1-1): EPEVTQTPSHQVTQMGQEVILRCVPISNHLYFYWYRQILGQKVEFLVSFYNNEISEKSEIFDDQFSVERPDGSNFTLKIRSTKLEDSAMYFCASKETGSENTEAFFGQGTRLTVV.